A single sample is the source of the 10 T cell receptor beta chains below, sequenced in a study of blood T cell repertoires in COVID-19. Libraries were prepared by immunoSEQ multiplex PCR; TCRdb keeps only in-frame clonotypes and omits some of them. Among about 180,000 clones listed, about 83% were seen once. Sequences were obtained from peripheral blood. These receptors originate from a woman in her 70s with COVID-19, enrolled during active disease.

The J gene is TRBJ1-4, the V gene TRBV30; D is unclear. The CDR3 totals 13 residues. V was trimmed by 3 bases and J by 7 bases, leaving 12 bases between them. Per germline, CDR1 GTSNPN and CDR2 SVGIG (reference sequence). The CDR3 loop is CAWRRADPEKLFF. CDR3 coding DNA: TGTGCCTGGAGGCGGGCAGACCCTGAAAAACTGTTTTTT. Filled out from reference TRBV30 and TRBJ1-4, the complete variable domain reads SQTIHQWPATLVQPVGSPLSLECTVEGTSNPNLYWYRQAAGRGLQLLFYSVGIGQISSEVPQNLSASRPQDRQFILSSKKLLLSDSGFYLCAWRRADPEKLFFGSGTQLSVL.

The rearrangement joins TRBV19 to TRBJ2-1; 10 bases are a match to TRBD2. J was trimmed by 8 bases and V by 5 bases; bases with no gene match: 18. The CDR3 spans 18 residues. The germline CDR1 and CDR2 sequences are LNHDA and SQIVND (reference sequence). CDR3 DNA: TGTGCCAGTAGTCCGCGACGATCGACTAGCGGGCATGGCGATGAGCAGTTCTTC. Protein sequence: CASSPRRSTSGHGDEQFF.

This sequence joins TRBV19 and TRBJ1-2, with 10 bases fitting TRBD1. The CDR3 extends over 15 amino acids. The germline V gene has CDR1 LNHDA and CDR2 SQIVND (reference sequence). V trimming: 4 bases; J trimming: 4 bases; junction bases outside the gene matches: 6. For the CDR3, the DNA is TGTGCCAGTAGTAGATCGACAGGGGGCTCCTATGGCTACACCTTC. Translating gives CASSRSTGGSYGYTF. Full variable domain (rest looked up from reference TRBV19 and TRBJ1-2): DGGITQSPKYLFRKEGQNVTLSCEQNLNHDAMYWYRQDPGQGLRLIYYSQIVNDFQKGDIAEGYSVSREKKESFPLTVTSAQKNPTAFYLCASSRSTGGSYGYTFGSGTRLTVV.

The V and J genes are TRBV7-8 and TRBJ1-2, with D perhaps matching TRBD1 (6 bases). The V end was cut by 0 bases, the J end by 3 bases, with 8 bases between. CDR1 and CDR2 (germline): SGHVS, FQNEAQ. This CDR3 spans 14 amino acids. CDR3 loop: CASSLAGGHYGYTF. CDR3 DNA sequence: TGTGCCAGCAGCTTAGCGGGGGGGCACTATGGCTACACCTTC.

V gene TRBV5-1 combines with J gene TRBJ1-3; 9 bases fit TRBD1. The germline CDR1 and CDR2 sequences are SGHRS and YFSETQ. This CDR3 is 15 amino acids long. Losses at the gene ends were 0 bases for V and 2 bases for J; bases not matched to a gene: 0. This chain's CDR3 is CASSLDRGPGNTIYF. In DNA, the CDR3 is TGCGCCAGCAGCTTGGACAGGGGGCCTGGAAACACCATATATTTT.

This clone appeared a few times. Here the CDR3 reads CASSIDRDYGYTF. The CDR3 nucleotides are TGTGCCAGTAGTATCGACAGGGACTATGGCTACACCTTC. The chain is built from TRBV19 and TRBJ1-2; TRBD1 agrees at 7 bases. This CDR3 is built from 13 residues. Looked up from germline, CDR1 is LNHDA and CDR2 is SQIVND (reference sequence). With V trimmed by 3 bases and J by 3 bases, 1 base remained unmatched.

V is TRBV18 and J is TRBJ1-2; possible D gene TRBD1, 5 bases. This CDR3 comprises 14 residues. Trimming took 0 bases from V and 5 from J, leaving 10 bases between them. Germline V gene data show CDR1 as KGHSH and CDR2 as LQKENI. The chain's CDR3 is CASSPPPGGYGYTF. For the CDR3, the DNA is TGTGCCAGCTCACCACCGCCGGGGGGTTATGGCTACACCTTC.

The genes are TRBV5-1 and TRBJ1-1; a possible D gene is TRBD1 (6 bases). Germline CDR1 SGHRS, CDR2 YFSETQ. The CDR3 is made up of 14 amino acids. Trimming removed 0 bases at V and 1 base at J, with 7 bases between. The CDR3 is CASSLGTENTEAFF. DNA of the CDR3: TGCGCCAGCAGCTTGGGGACAGAGAACACTGAAGCTTTCTTT.

The CDR3 is CASSLAGHHTSGNTIYF. The CDR3 DNA is TGTGCCAGCAGTTTAGCGGGGCATCATACCTCTGGAAACACCATATATTTT. The chain joins TRBV28 to TRBJ1-3, with D maybe TRBD1 (5 bases). Germline V lookup: CDR1 MDHEN, CDR2 SYDVKM. V lost 2 bases to trimming and J lost 0 bases, with 14 bases between them. CDR3 size: 17 residues.

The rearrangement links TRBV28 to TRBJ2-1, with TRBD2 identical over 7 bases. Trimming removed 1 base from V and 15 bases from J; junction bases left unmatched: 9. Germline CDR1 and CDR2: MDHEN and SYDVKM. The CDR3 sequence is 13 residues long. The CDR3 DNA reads TGTGCCAGCAGTTTATCCGGGCGGGAGATACCGTTCTTC. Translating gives CASSLSGREIPFF. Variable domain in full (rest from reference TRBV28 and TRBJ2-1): DVKVTQSSRYLVKRTGEKVFLECVQDMDHENMFWYRQDPGLGLRLIYFSYDVKMKEKGDIPEGYSVSREKKERFSLILESASTNQTSMYLCASSLSGREIPFFGPGTRLTVL.